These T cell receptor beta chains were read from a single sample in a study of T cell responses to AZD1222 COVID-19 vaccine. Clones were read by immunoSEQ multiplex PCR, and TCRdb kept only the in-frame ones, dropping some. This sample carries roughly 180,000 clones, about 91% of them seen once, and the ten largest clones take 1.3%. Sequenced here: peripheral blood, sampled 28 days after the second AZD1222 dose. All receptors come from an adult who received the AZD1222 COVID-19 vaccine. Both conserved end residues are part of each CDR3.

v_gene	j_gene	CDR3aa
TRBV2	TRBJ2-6	CASLGIAGANVLTF
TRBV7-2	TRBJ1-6	CASSLDRTENNSPLHF
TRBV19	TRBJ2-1	CASSMRLGSEQFF
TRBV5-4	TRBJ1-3	CASSRGTGVHSGNTIYF
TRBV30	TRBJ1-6	CAWSVRSSPTVNSPLHF
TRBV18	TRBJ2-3	CASSPPAGMATDTQYF
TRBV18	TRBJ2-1	CASSPIAGGNEQFF
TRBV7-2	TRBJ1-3	CASSLDLGPGNTIYF
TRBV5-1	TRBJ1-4	CASSLGGGGYEKLFF
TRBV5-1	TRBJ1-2	CASHSSGLLSYGYTF
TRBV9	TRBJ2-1	CASSVPPSGSYNEQFF
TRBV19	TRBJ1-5	CASRSLTESNQPQHF
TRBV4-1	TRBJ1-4	CASSQVPRGSGSEKLFF
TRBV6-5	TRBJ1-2	CASRKTGPSLGYTF
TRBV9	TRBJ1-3	CASSVEGGSGNTIYF
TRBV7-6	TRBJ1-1	CASSLTGGETEAFF
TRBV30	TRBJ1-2	CAWSFRTGGWENYGYTF
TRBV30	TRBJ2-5	CAWSEGYSGIGQETQYF
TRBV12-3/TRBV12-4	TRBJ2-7	CASSLRGKYEQYF
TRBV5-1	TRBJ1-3	CASSLKGSGNTIYF
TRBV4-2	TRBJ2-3	CASSPRQGGGDTQYF
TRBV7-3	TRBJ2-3	CASSPGTGTDTQYF
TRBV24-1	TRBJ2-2	CATSDLRGQGVSNTGELFF
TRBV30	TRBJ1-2	CAWSVTGSDGYTF
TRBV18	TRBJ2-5	CASSPSIVREETQYF
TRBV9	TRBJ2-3	CASSVGGGSPTDTQYF
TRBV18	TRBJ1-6	CASSLDRGRNSPLHF
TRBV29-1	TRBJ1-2	CSVDRGNGYTF
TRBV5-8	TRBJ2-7	CASSFVTGPSYEQYF
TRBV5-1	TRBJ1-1	CASSLAGTGGAGTEAFF
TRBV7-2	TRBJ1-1	CASSLEVPDGRPNTEAFF
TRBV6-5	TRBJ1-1	CASSPRPATSTEAFF
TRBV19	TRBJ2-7	CASSIDLEGYEQYF
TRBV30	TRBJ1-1	CAWSEGRRAFF